The 5 T cell receptor beta chains below were found in one sample sequenced in a study of cytomegalovirus exposure and HLA in healthy donors. PCR used 60 Vbeta primers and 13 Jbeta primers. Sequenced by immunoSEQ multiplex PCR; TCRdb stores in-frame clones only, minus some. This table holds about 140,000 clones, 75% to 80% found once. The sequencing input was PBMCs. These receptors originate from a middle-aged woman in good health and CMV-seropositive.

V is TRBV2 and J is TRBJ2-1, with 8 bases aligning to TRBD2. Germline V gene sequence: CDR1 SNHLY, CDR2 FYNNEI. V dropped 1 base and J dropped 0; count of bases not matched to a gene: 8. The CDR3 covers 18 residues. Here the CDR3 DNA reads TGTGCCAGCAGTGAAGTTGTGACTAGCGCCTACTCCTACAATGAGCAGTTCTTC. Its translation is CASSEVVTSAYSYNEQFF.

In its sample, this clone was seen a few times. The gene calls are TRBV28 and TRBJ2-7; 12 positions agree with TRBD1. The CDR3 runs to 18 residues. The V and J ends lost 2 bases and 4 bases, in that order; junction bases with no gene match: 12. Germline lookup yields CDR1 MDHEN and CDR2 SYDVKM. The CDR3 DNA sequence: TGTGCCAGCAGTTTAGGGGCATTGGGGACAGGGGGCAGTTACGAGCAGTACTTC. Translating gives CASSLGALGTGGSYEQYF.

The rearrangement joins TRBV7-9 to TRBJ2-6; possible D gene TRBD1, 6 bases. Germline V gives CDR1 SEHNR, CDR2 FQNEAQ (reference sequence). This CDR3 comprises 17 residues. Trimming stripped 7 bases from V and 1 base from J, with 17 bases between. The CDR3 sequence: CASIRGVSVSGANVLTF. The CDR3 bases are TGTGCCAGCATCAGGGGTGTTTCTGTTTCTGGGGCCAACGTCCTGACTTTC. The full variable domain, in which reference TRBV7-9 and TRBJ2-6 provide the parts outside the CDR3, is DTGVSQNPRHKITKRGQNVTFRCDPISEHNRLYWYRQTLGQGPEFLTYFQNEAQLEKSRLLSDRFSAERPKGSFSTLEIQRTEQGDSAMYLCASIRGVSVSGANVLTFGAGSRLTVL.

A word on this clone: The conserved final phenylalanine or tryptophan is absent from the CDR3, which likely points to a read error. J is TRBJ2-7 and V is TRBV6-5; D possibly corresponds to TRBD1 (5 bases). The germline V gene encodes CDR1 MNHEY and CDR2 SVGAGI. Trimming pared 6 bases from V and 2 bases from J, leaving 11 bases between. The CDR3 has 13 amino acids. The CDR3 loop is CASRLQVTYEQYL. CDR3 DNA sequence: TGTGCCAGCAGATTACAGGTAACCTACGAGCAGTACCTC.

The V and J genes are TRBV7-2 and TRBJ2-5; 14 bases map to TRBD2. TRBJ2-7 matches the DNA end more closely, so the J call is doubtful. There are 16 residues in the CDR3. Germline values: CDR1 SGHTA, CDR2 FQGNSA. CDR3 nucleotide sequence: TGTGCCAGCAGCCGAGGACTAGCGGGAGGTTCCTACGAGCAGTACTTC. This translates into CASSRGLAGGSYEQYF.